The next 27 T cell receptor beta chains were all read from a single sample in a study of T cell responses to AZD1222 COVID-19 vaccine. Profiled with immunoSEQ multiplex PCR; TCRdb holds only in-frame clones, not every one. This sample has about 140,000 clones, with 90% to 95% found just once. Source: peripheral blood, taken 28 days after the second AZD1222 dose. The receptors shown here come from an adult who received the AZD1222 COVID-19 vaccine.

The chain uses TRBV5-1 and TRBJ1-2, with D maybe TRBD1 (5 bases). Trimming pared 7 bases from V and 0 bases from J, leaving 16 bases between. This CDR3 comprises 15 residues. Per germline, CDR1 SGHRS and CDR2 YFSETQ. The CDR3 sequence: CASRQGADSNYGYTF. Here the CDR3 DNA reads TGCGCCAGCCGCCAAGGGGCAGACTCTAACTATGGCTACACCTTC.

This sequence joins TRBV10-3 and TRBJ1-1; D perhaps matches TRBD1 (5 bases). Germline-derived CDR1 and CDR2 are ENHRY and SYGVKD. There are 14 residues in the CDR3. With 8 bases removed from V and 5 bases from J, the gap between germline ends came to 18 bases. The CDR3 region has the DNA TGTGCCATCCAATCCGGGACCGAAGGGACTGAAGCTTTCTTT. Residues: CAIQSGTEGTEAFF.

A word on this clone: The sample has other DNA sequences that encode this CDR3 too. The V call is TRBV9, the J call TRBJ2-3; a possible D gene is TRBD2 (6 bases). Germline V gene sequence: CDR1 SGDLS, CDR2 YYNGEE. The CDR3 runs 15 residues. With 0 bases removed from V and 2 bases from J, the gap between germline ends came to 10 bases. CDR3 sequence: CASSVGGGNTDTQYF. CDR3 nucleotide sequence: TGTGCCAGCAGCGTAGGGGGCGGGAACACAGATACGCAGTATTTT.

This sequence joins TRBV5-5 and TRBJ1-1; D perhaps matches TRBD1 (5 bases). The germline V and J ends were trimmed by 4 bases and 1 base, with 17 bases remaining between them. CDR1 SGHKS and CDR2 YYEKEE come from the germline V gene (reference sequence). The CDR3 runs 16 residues. This chain's CDR3 is CASSVGPGTANTEAFF. In DNA form, the CDR3 reads TGTGCCAGCAGCGTAGGACCCGGGACGGCGAACACTGAAGCTTTCTTT.

The chain couples TRBV14 to TRBJ1-1; D not certain. Germline V gene lookup returns CDR1 SGHDN and CDR2 FVKESK. The ends were cut back, 1 base at V and 7 bases at J, with 13 bases in the middle. This CDR3 is 14 amino acids long. In DNA form, the CDR3 reads TGTGCCAGCAGCCAAGGGGCGGGGAGAGTTGAAGCTTTCTTT. It encodes CASSQGAGRVEAFF.

The chain links TRBV7-8 to TRBJ2-1; no definite D call. The CDR3 consists of 13 residues. V lost 3 bases, J lost 4 bases, and 7 bases lay in between. The germline V gene encodes CDR1 SGHVS and CDR2 FQNEAQ. In nucleotides, the CDR3 is TGTGCCAGCAGCTTGACGGGTTACAATGAGCAGTTCTTC. Its translation is CASSLTGYNEQFF.

The CDR3 region is CASSQPGPLGTQYF. CDR3 bases: TGTGCCAGCAGCCAACCAGGACCCTTGGGGACCCAGTACTTC. The chain combines TRBV3-1 (or the pseudogene TRBV3-2) with TRBJ2-5, with D unresolved. Germline V CDR1 and CDR2: LGHDT, YNNKEL (reference sequence). V lost 2 bases to trimming and J lost 7 bases, with 14 bases between them. This CDR3 comprises 14 residues.

This sequence joins TRBV6-5 and TRBJ1-1, with TRBD1 identical over 8 bases. The junction had 6 bases not matched to a gene; V was cut back by 5 bases and J by 7 bases. The CDR3 contains 13 residues. CDR1 is MNHEY, CDR2 SVGAGI, per germline. The CDR3 DNA is TGTGCCAGCAGTCGGACAGGGCAGGGTGAAGCTTTCTTT. It encodes CASSRTGQGEAFF.

The chain has TRBV15 and TRBJ2-1; D is undetermined. The germline V and J ends were trimmed by 3 bases and 9 bases, with 12 bases remaining between them. CDR3 size: 13 residues. Germline loops: CDR1 LNHNV, CDR2 YYDKDF (reference sequence). This CDR3 is CATSSAMGGEQFF. DNA of the CDR3: TGTGCCACCAGCAGTGCCATGGGTGGTGAGCAGTTCTTC.

This rearrangement joins TRBV19 to TRBJ2-3; 8 nucleotides line up with TRBD1. Germline values: CDR1 LNHDA, CDR2 SQIVND (reference sequence). This CDR3 contains 15 residues. V was pared by 6 bases and J by 11 bases, with 16 bases of the junction left unmatched. This CDR3 is CASRPGQAFSVGQYF. The CDR3 DNA follows: TGTGCCAGTAGGCCGGGACAGGCTTTTTCGGTCGGGCAGTATTTT.

This chain joins TRBV18 and TRBJ2-5; D is ambiguous. V lost 2 bases, J lost 6 bases, and 13 bases lay in between. Germline-derived CDR1 and CDR2 are KGHSH and LQKENI. The CDR3 contains 14 residues. CDR3 region: CASSPSWGMKTQYF. CDR3 bases: TGTGCCAGCTCACCAAGTTGGGGTATGAAGACCCAGTACTTC.

This sequence joins TRBV28 and TRBJ1-1; perhaps TRBD1 as D (5 bases). The CDR3 has 14 residues. Trimming took 6 bases from V and 3 from J, leaving 14 bases between them. Germline CDR1 reads MDHEN; CDR2 reads SYDVKM. CDR3 DNA: TGTGCCAGCAGGGGCAGGGCAGCGGACACTGAAGCTTTCTTT. This sequence encodes CASRGRAADTEAFF.

This chain links TRBV6-5 with TRBJ2-7; perhaps TRBD2 as D (6 bases). Germline V gene sequence: CDR1 MNHEY, CDR2 SVGAGI. The CDR3 runs to 15 residues. V lost 2 bases and J lost 3, with 14 bases in between. The CDR3, as DNA: TGTGCCAGCAGTTACGCGAGGGGACTCAACTACGAGCAGTACTTC. It specifies CASSYARGLNYEQYF.

The rearrangement joins TRBV6-2 or TRBV6-3 to TRBJ1-5; D may be TRBD1 (6 bases). The CDR3 sequence is 17 residues long. The germline V gene has CDR1 MNHEY and CDR2 SVGEGT. Trimming took 0 bases from V and 5 from J, leaving 17 bases between them. The CDR3 sequence: CASSYSTPSGDHQPQHF. CDR3 in DNA: TGTGCCAGCAGTTACTCAACTCCCTCAGGGGACCATCAGCCCCAGCATTTT.

V and J are TRBV11-1 and TRBJ2-5; TRBD2 aligns across 8 bases. V shed 5 bases, J shed 2 bases, and the junction held 10 bases outside the gene matches. Germline V CDR1 and CDR2: SGHAT, FQDESV (reference sequence). The CDR3 contains 16 residues. The CDR3 is CASSAKRGTEQETQYF. CDR3 coding DNA: TGTGCCAGCAGCGCCAAGCGGGGGACGGAGCAAGAGACCCAGTACTTC. The full variable domain, with the rest looked up from reference TRBV11-1 and TRBJ2-5, is EAEVAQSPRYKITEKSQAVAFWCDPISGHATLYWYRQILGQGPELLVQFQDESVVDDSQLPKDRFSAERLKGVDSTLKIQPAELGDSAMYLCASSAKRGTEQETQYFGPGTRLLVL.

The chain uses TRBV6-1 and TRBJ2-3; TRBD1 agrees at 9 bases. CDR1 is MNHNS, CDR2 SASEGT, per germline. V dropped 2 bases and J dropped 2; count of bases not matched to a gene: 5. The CDR3 is made up of 16 amino acids. The CDR3 is CASSEQNRGHTDTQYF. CDR3 coding DNA: TGTGCCAGCAGTGAACAAAACAGGGGGCACACAGATACGCAGTATTTT.

This chain uses TRBV7-3 with TRBJ2-7; D call uncertain. The CDR3 spans 13 residues. Germline loops: CDR1 SGHTA, CDR2 FQGTGA. V gave up 5 bases and J gave up 3 bases, with 11 bases separating them. For the CDR3, the DNA is TGTGCCAGCAGCCCCTCGCCAGACTACGAGCAGTACTTC. Translation: CASSPSPDYEQYF.

This clone was seen just once. This chain joins TRBV18 and TRBJ1-2, with TRBD1 as a possible D gene (6 bases). Looked up from germline, CDR1 is KGHSH and CDR2 is LQKENI. Trimming stripped 2 bases from V and 8 bases from J, with 21 bases between. There are 16 residues in the CDR3. The chain's CDR3 is CASSPSNAGQSLGYTF. DNA of the CDR3: TGTGCCAGCTCACCAAGCAACGCGGGACAAAGTTTGGGCTACACCTTC.

The chain uses TRBV4-2 and TRBJ1-1; 8 bases are shared with TRBD1. The CDR3 spans 15 residues. V was pared by 4 bases and J by 6 bases, with 10 bases of the junction left unmatched. Looked up from germline, CDR1 is LGHNA and CDR2 is YNFKEQ. CDR3 amino acids: CASSPGSGGAPEAFF. CDR3 bases: TGTGCCAGCAGCCCGGGGTCAGGGGGCGCGCCTGAAGCTTTCTTT.

The rearrangement links TRBV19 to TRBJ2-1, with TRBD2 matching 11 bases. From germline, CDR1 is LNHDA and CDR2 SQIVND (reference sequence). This CDR3 is built from 13 residues. Unmatched junction bases numbered 4, after V lost 5 bases and J lost 10 bases. DNA for the CDR3: TGTGCCAGTAGTTCCAGGACTAGCGGGGAGCAGTTCTTC. It translates to CASSSRTSGEQFF.

V and J are TRBV7-2 and TRBJ1-1, with D possibly being TRBD1 (5 bases). Germline V gene data show CDR1 as SGHTA and CDR2 as FQGNSA. The CDR3 is 15 amino acids. Trimming cost V 3 bases and J 0 bases, with 11 bases left between them. The CDR3 DNA is TGTGCCAGCAGCTTGGCAGGGATCATGAACACTGAAGCTTTCTTT. Its protein product is CASSLAGIMNTEAFF.

The chain is built from TRBV7-8 and TRBJ1-6; unclear D gene. CDR1 and CDR2 (germline): SGHVS, FQNEAQ. V was trimmed by 1 base and J by 6 bases, leaving 10 bases between them. The CDR3 contains 15 residues. DNA of the CDR3: TGTGCCAGCAGCTTAGTCGAGGTGATTAATTCACCCCTCCACTTT. The encoded protein is CASSLVEVINSPLHF. Full variable domain (missing parts from reference TRBV7-8 and TRBJ1-6): GAGVSQSPRYKVAKRGQDVALRCDPISGHVSLFWYQQALGQGPEFLTYFQNEAQLDKSGLPSDRFFAERPEGSVSTLKIQRTQQEDSAVYLCASSLVEVINSPLHFGNGTRLTVT.

V usage is TRBV3-1 (or the pseudogene TRBV3-2) and J usage is TRBJ2-7; 12 nucleotides align to TRBD2. Losses at the gene ends were 4 bases for V and 0 bases for J; bases not matched to a gene: 4. CDR1 LGHDT and CDR2 YNNKEL come from the germline V gene (reference sequence). This CDR3 is 16 amino acids long. This chain's CDR3 is CASSLGLAGTSYEQYF. The CDR3 nucleotides are TGTGCCAGCAGCCTTGGACTAGCGGGGACCTCCTACGAGCAGTACTTC.

The rearrangement joins TRBV19 to TRBJ1-2, with D possibly matching TRBD1 (6 bases). Trimming removed 3 bases from V and 6 bases from J, with 8 bases in between. This CDR3 has 12 amino acids. Germline CDR1 is LNHDA and CDR2 is SQIVND (reference sequence). Here the CDR3 reads CASSMRGNGYTF. CDR3 nucleotide sequence: TGTGCCAGTAGTATGAGGGGGAATGGCTACACCTTC.

V and J are TRBV7-3 and TRBJ1-4; the match to TRBD1 covers 10 bases. CDR3 length: 15 residues. CDR1 and CDR2 (germline): SGHTA, FQGTGA. The ends lost 5 bases at V and 4 bases at J; junction bases unmatched: 4. CDR3 sequence reads: CASSPGTGVNEKLFF. The CDR3 DNA sequence: TGTGCCAGCAGCCCCGGGACAGGGGTTAATGAAAAACTGTTTTTT.

The chain recombines TRBV9 with TRBJ2-1; no clear D gene. Germline CDR1 and CDR2: SGDLS and YYNGEE. This CDR3 is built from 15 residues. Deletions cut 0 bases from V and 2 bases from J, with 9 bases between. DNA for the CDR3: TGTGCCAGCAGCGTAGATCCCTCTGCCTACAATGAGCAGTTCTTC. Translating it yields CASSVDPSAYNEQFF.

This clone was found once. V and J are TRBV5-1 and TRBJ2-3; D unclear. CDR1 is SGHRS, CDR2 YFSETQ, per germline. Trimming pared 4 bases from V and 6 bases from J, leaving 6 bases between. The CDR3 extends over 11 amino acids. Here the CDR3 DNA reads TGCGCCAGCAGCCCCGGGGATACGCAGTATTTT. Translated: CASSPGDTQYF.